The 30 T cell receptor beta chains listed next were all sequenced from one sample in a study of blood T cells in healthy people across ages. Alongside a J-beta primer mix, a sample-barcoded 5' primer served in a second PCR lasting about 7 to 12 cycles. TCRdb passed the 5' RACE reads through MiXCR, listing each CDR3 protein once. The sample has fewer than 800,000 distinct CDR3 sequences, approximately 50% seen once. Material: blood. Source of these receptors: a woman aged 60-70 years in good health.

V gene TRBV2 combines with J gene TRBJ2-7, with a tentative D call TRBD2 (6 bases). Germline V gives CDR1 SNHLY, CDR2 FYNNEI. The V gene lost 1 base and the J gene lost 5 bases, with 12 bases spanning the gap. The CDR3 length is 14 residues. CDR3 in amino acids: CASSEEAGRHEQYF. As DNA, the CDR3 is TGTGCCAGCAGTGAAGAGGCGGGAAGGCACGAGCAGTACTTC.

The chain has TRBV2 and TRBJ2-3; unclear D gene. CDR1 is SNHLY, CDR2 FYNNEI, per germline. V was shortened by 3 bases and J by 2 bases, with 15 bases between the two germline ends. The CDR3 runs to 16 residues. CDR3 sequence reads: CASSDWAGVFTDTQYF. The CDR3 bases are TGTGCCAGCAGTGACTGGGCTGGAGTTTTCACAGATACGCAGTATTTT.

V usage is TRBV27 and J usage is TRBJ2-5; D is possibly TRBD2 (5 bases). Germline CDR1 is MNHEY and CDR2 is SMNVEV (reference sequence). CDR3 length: 13 residues. V was trimmed by 8 bases and J by 2 bases, leaving 12 bases between them. CDR3 sequence: CASARETQETQYF. Here the CDR3 DNA reads TGTGCCAGCGCACGGGAAACACAAGAGACCCAGTACTTC.

This clonotype has only a few counts. V is TRBV6-2 or TRBV6-3 and J is TRBJ2-1; D call uncertain. Germline V gives CDR1 MNHEY, CDR2 SVGEGT. Trimming removed 5 bases from V and 4 bases from J, with 6 bases in between. The length of the CDR3 is 12 residues. CDR3 sequence: CASSRLYNEQFF. As DNA, the CDR3 is TGTGCCAGCAGTCGTTTATACAATGAGCAGTTCTTC.

This clonotype was detected only a few times. The rearrangement uses TRBV28 and TRBJ2-7, with D perhaps TRBD1 (6 bases). Deletions cut 2 bases from V and 5 bases from J, with 13 bases between. Germline V gene sequence: CDR1 MDHEN, CDR2 SYDVKM. The CDR3 has 14 residues. The chain's CDR3 is CASSLQGPLDEQYF. The CDR3 DNA is TGTGCCAGCAGTTTACAGGGGCCCCTCGACGAGCAGTACTTC.

The chain recombines TRBV7-2 with TRBJ2-3; D is unresolved. Germline V gene sequence: CDR1 SGHTA, CDR2 FQGNSA. V was trimmed by 4 bases and J by 1 base, leaving 9 bases between them. The CDR3 runs 14 residues. CDR3 nucleotides: TGTGCCAGCAGCTCTCTCCAGGGCACAGATACGCAGTATTTT. It translates to CASSSLQGTDTQYF.

This rearrangement joins TRBV15 to TRBJ2-4; D not resolved. This CDR3 spans 16 amino acids. With 5 bases removed from V and 0 bases from J, the gap between germline ends came to 14 bases. Germline values: CDR1 LNHNV, CDR2 YYDKDF (reference sequence). The CDR3 here is CATSRKRVGAKNIQYF. DNA for the CDR3: TGTGCCACCAGCCGTAAAAGGGTGGGAGCCAAAAACATTCAGTACTTC.

To note about this clonotype: Possible read error: a much larger clone is one base away. This chain uses TRBV28 with TRBJ2-5, with D possibly being TRBD2 (5 bases). The J call may be faulty, since TRBJ2-7 better matches the DNA end. CDR3 length: 14 amino acids. Germline CDR1 reads MDHEN; CDR2 reads SYDVKM. The CDR3 nucleotides read TGTGCCTGTACACCGCAGCGGTCCCGCTACGAGCAGTACTTC. It translates to CACTPQRSRYEQYF.

The chain links TRBV11-2 to TRBJ2-7; no reliable D call. V was clipped by 4 bases and J by 0 bases, with 13 bases between them. CDR1 and CDR2 from the germline V gene are SGHAT and FQNNGV. CDR3 size: 15 residues. Here the CDR3 DNA reads TGTGCCAGCAGCTCGGACGTCCTTAGCTCCTACGAGCAGTACTTC. The encoded protein is CASSSDVLSSYEQYF.

The chain links TRBV5-1 to TRBJ1-3; D gene uncertain. CDR1 and CDR2 (germline): SGHRS, YFSETQ. The CDR3 is 15 amino acids. V was cut by 0 bases and J by 0 bases, with 7 bases left in between. The CDR3 loop reads CASSLDSNSGNTIYF. CDR3 coding DNA: TGCGCCAGCAGCTTGGACAGTAACTCTGGAAACACCATATATTTT.

This clonotype has just a few counts. The chain combines TRBV2 with TRBJ2-5; D assignment may be TRBD1 or TRBD2 (6 bases each). Germline lookup yields CDR1 SNHLY and CDR2 FYNNEI. The CDR3 loop spans 14 amino acids. The V gene lost 4 bases and the J gene lost 5 bases, with 14 bases spanning the gap. CDR3 nucleotides: TGTGCCAGCAGTGGGTTAGGAGGGGGGGAGACCCAGTACTTC. The encoded protein is CASSGLGGGETQYF.

This clonotype has at least ten counts. This chain connects TRBV7-3 to TRBJ2-6; D not resolved. Germline CDR1 is SGHTA and CDR2 is FQGTGA. The V end was cut by 3 bases, the J end by 0 bases, with 3 bases between. The CDR3 has 14 amino acids. The CDR3, as DNA: TGTGCCAGCAGCTTGAACTCTGGGGCCAACGTCCTGACTTTC. Translation gives CASSLNSGANVLTF.

This clonotype has only a few counts. The chain combines TRBV5-1 with TRBJ2-7; D is undetermined. Germline assignment: CDR1 SGHRS and CDR2 YFSETQ. Trimming stripped 0 bases from V and 3 bases from J, with 10 bases between. The CDR3 loop spans 14 amino acids. CDR3 DNA sequence: TGCGCCAGCAGCTTGGCCCCGGGCTTCTACGAGCAGTACTTC. It translates to CASSLAPGFYEQYF. The full variable domain, rest sourced from reference TRBV5-1 and TRBJ2-7, is KAGVTQTPRYLIKTRGQQVTLSCSPISGHRSVSWYQQTPGQGLQFLFEYFSETQRNKGNFPGRFSGRQFSNSRSEMNVSTLELGDSALYLCASSLAPGFYEQYFGPGTRLTVT.

Comment on this clonotype: One junction end disagrees with the germline gene, perhaps due to a read error. The rearrangement joins TRBV9 to TRBJ2-2; no firm D call. CDR3 length: 16 amino acids. Germline V gene data show CDR1 as SGDLS and CDR2 as YYNGEE. CDR3: CASSVVTRSNAGELFF. The CDR3, as DNA: TGTGCCAGCAGCGTAGTTACCAGGTCGAACGCCGGGGAGCTGTTTTTT.

The genes are TRBV20-1 and TRBJ2-5; TRBD1 aligns across 7 bases. CDR3 size: 12 residues. Per germline, CDR1 DFQATT and CDR2 SNEGSKA (reference sequence). V trimming: 8 bases; J trimming: 11 bases; junction bases outside the gene matches: 14. The CDR3 DNA follows: TGCAGTACCCTGACAGGGACCAATGAGCAGTACTTC. The encoded protein is CSTLTGTNEQYF.

This clonotype was seen a few times. The genes are TRBV20-1 and TRBJ2-5; maybe TRBD2 (5 bases). Per the germline V gene, CDR1 is DFQATT and CDR2 is SNEGSKA (reference sequence). V was trimmed by 0 bases and J by 4 bases, leaving 12 bases between them. The CDR3 totals 14 residues. The CDR3 sequence: CSARDPVGVETQYF. CDR3 in DNA: TGCAGTGCTAGAGATCCTGTGGGAGTAGAGACCCAGTACTTC.

This clonotype was seen only a few times. The rearrangement links TRBV20-1 to TRBJ2-7; 8 bases are a match to TRBD1. Germline V gene sequence: CDR1 DFQATT, CDR2 SNEGSKA (reference sequence). The CDR3 totals 14 residues. J gave up 5 bases and V 0 bases, and 6 bases lay outside the gene matches. In nucleotides, the CDR3 is TGCAGTGCTAGAGATGGACAGGGTTTAGACGAGCAGTACTTC. It translates to CSARDGQGLDEQYF.

This CDR3 is CASSLVGTSRHNEQFF. The CDR3 DNA sequence: TGTGCCAGCAGCTTAGTCGGGACTAGCCGCCACAATGAGCAGTTCTTC. V usage is TRBV7-2 and J usage is TRBJ2-1, with 9 bases aligning to TRBD2. This CDR3 region has 16 residues. Germline CDR1 and CDR2: SGHTA and FQGNSA. J was trimmed by 5 bases and V by 1 base; bases with no gene match: 6. The full variable domain, in which reference TRBV7-2 and TRBJ2-1 provide the parts outside the CDR3, is GAGVSQSPSNKVTEKGKDVELRCDPISGHTALYWYRQSLGQGLEFLIYFQGNSAPDKSGLPSDRFSAERTGGSVSTLTIQRTQQEDSAVYLCASSLVGTSRHNEQFFGPGTRLTVL.

This clonotype was seen a handful of times. The DNA for the CDR3 is TGTGCCAGCAGCTTAGAACCCGGGACTAGCGGGAGAAGAGGCTACGAGCAGTACTTC. Protein: CASSLEPGTSGRRGYEQYF. The chain joins TRBV7-9 to TRBJ2-7, with 14 bases aligning to TRBD2. This CDR3 is built from 19 residues. V gave up 1 base and J gave up 3 bases; unmatched junction bases: 11. From germline, CDR1 is SEHNR and CDR2 FQNEAQ (reference sequence). Full variable domain (rest looked up from reference TRBV7-9 and TRBJ2-7): DTGVSQNPRHKITKRGQNVTFRCDPISEHNRLYWYRQTLGQGPEFLTYFQNEAQLEKSRLLSDRFSAERPKGSFSTLEIQRTEQGDSAMYLCASSLEPGTSGRRGYEQYFGPGTRLTVT.

This clonotype was seen a handful of times. The chain employs TRBV5-1 and TRBJ2-7, with 7 bases aligning to TRBD2. Germline CDR1 is SGHRS and CDR2 is YFSETQ. J gave up 1 base and V 1 base, and 14 bases lay outside the gene matches. The CDR3 contains 18 residues. The CDR3 loop reads CASSLRATSVKASYEQYF. As DNA, the CDR3 is TGCGCCAGCAGCTTGCGGGCTACTAGCGTCAAAGCGTCCTACGAGCAGTACTTC.

The rearrangement links TRBV20-1 to TRBJ2-2; tentative D call: TRBD2 (6 bases). This CDR3 spans 14 amino acids. Trimming pared 5 bases from V and 5 bases from J, leaving 15 bases between. Germline CDR1 reads DFQATT; CDR2 reads SNEGSKA (reference sequence). The CDR3 protein is CSAGTLPRTGELFF. The CDR3 DNA reads as TGCAGTGCTGGGACTTTGCCCAGGACCGGGGAGCTGTTTTTT.

The chain joins TRBV15 to TRBJ2-4; 12 nucleotides line up with TRBD1. This CDR3 has 18 amino acids. The junction had 11 bases not matched to a gene; V was cut back by 8 bases and J by 0 bases. Germline CDR1 reads LNHNV; CDR2 reads YYDKDF (reference sequence). The CDR3 DNA follows: TGTGCCACCTCCCTGGGACAGGGGGCTTCGGCAGCCAAAAACATTCAGTACTTC. Its translation is CATSLGQGASAAKNIQYF.

This clonotype was recorded a few times. The gene calls are TRBV20-1 and TRBJ2-3; 9 nucleotides align to TRBD2. Germline V gene sequence: CDR1 DFQATT, CDR2 SNEGSKA (reference sequence). CDR3 size: 16 residues. Trimming took 5 bases from V and 4 from J; bases not matched to a gene: 13. The CDR3 here is CSAALVAGAGADTQYF. CDR3 DNA: TGCAGTGCTGCCCTCGTAGCGGGAGCGGGTGCAGATACGCAGTATTTT.

The CDR3 nucleotides read TGCAGTGCCGACAGGGGAATCCCAAACACGCAGTATTTT. Protein sequence: CSADRGIPNTQYF. This chain connects TRBV20-1 to TRBJ2-3; 8 positions agree with TRBD1. The CDR3 consists of 13 residues. From germline, CDR1 is DFQATT and CDR2 SNEGSKA (reference sequence). V was clipped by 6 bases and J by 9 bases; unmatched bases: 11.

The count of this clonotype is one. The chain joins TRBV15 to TRBJ2-5; no definite D call. The CDR3 length is 16 residues. Trimming took off 0 bases at V and 0 bases at J, with 11 bases between the two ends. Germline V gene sequence: CDR1 LNHNV, CDR2 YYDKDF (reference sequence). The CDR3 DNA is TGTGCCACCAGCAGAGATCTCGGCAGAGACCAAGAGACCCAGTACTTC. This sequence encodes CATSRDLGRDQETQYF. Combining the CDR3 with reference TRBV15 and TRBJ2-5 gives the whole variable domain DAMVIQNPRYQVTQFGKPVTLSCSQTLNHNVMYWYQQKSSQAPKLLFHYYDKDFNNEADTPDNFQSRRPNTSFCFLDIRSPGLGDTAMYLCATSRDLGRDQETQYFGPGTRLLVL.

This clonotype was observed a handful of times. The V gene is TRBV5-1, the J gene TRBJ2-7; D tentatively fits TRBD1 or TRBD2 (6 bases each). V lost 4 bases, J lost 1 base, and 12 bases lay in between. Germline values: CDR1 SGHRS, CDR2 YFSETQ. CDR3 length: 14 amino acids. In DNA form, the CDR3 reads TGCGCCAGCAGCCCGGAGGGACATTCCTACGAGCAGTACTTC. Amino acid sequence: CASSPEGHSYEQYF.

This clonotype was counted only a few times. The V call is TRBV27, the J call TRBJ2-4; 10 bases match TRBD2. In germline, CDR1 is MNHEY, CDR2 SMNVEV (reference sequence). V gave up 2 bases and J gave up 13 bases; unmatched junction bases: 14. The CDR3 covers 16 residues. The CDR3 nucleotides read TGTGCCAGCAGTTTAGTCTGGCTAGCGGGAGCGGGAGAGCAGTACTTC. Translated, it gives CASSLVWLAGAGEQYF.

This clonotype was seen a handful of times. As DNA, the CDR3 is TGTGCCAGCGCCGCGCATACGATCCCGACTTACGAGCAGTACTTC. Residues: CASAAHTIPTYEQYF. J is TRBJ2-7 and V is TRBV2; D is unclear. Trimming cost V 8 bases and J 4 bases, with 21 bases left between them. The CDR3 spans 15 residues. Germline V gene sequence: CDR1 SNHLY, CDR2 FYNNEI.

V is TRBV7-9 and J is TRBJ2-7; D perhaps matches TRBD2 (6 bases). Germline lookup yields CDR1 SEHNR and CDR2 FQNEAQ (reference sequence). Trimming shortened V by 1 base and J by 4 bases, and 14 bases separated the two germline ends. The CDR3 runs 15 residues. The chain's CDR3 is CASSLGGPGEYEQYF. In DNA form, the CDR3 reads TGTGCCAGCAGCTTAGGAGGTCCGGGGGAGTACGAGCAGTACTTC.

This sequence joins TRBV7-3 and TRBJ2-1, with 11 bases matching TRBD2. From germline, CDR1 is SGHTA and CDR2 FQGTGA. The CDR3 contains 15 residues. The V gene end was trimmed by 4 bases and the J gene end by 8 bases; junction bases not matched to a gene: 7. CDR3 nucleotide sequence: TGTGCCAGCAGCTCCCGACTAGCGGGGACTCATGAGCAGTTCTTC. Encoded protein: CASSSRLAGTHEQFF.